What follows are 6 T cell receptor beta chains derived from one specimen sequenced in a study of identical twins. Via MiXCR, TCRdb re-called the 5' RACE reads, giving one row per CDR3 protein. The sample includes approximately 630,000 distinct CDR3 sequences, roughly 6.6% of them seen just once. This sample also belongs to another study, concerning yellow fever vaccine responses in identical twins.

Material for sequencing was PBMCs. The receptor source for this set is a woman under 30 in good health.

J is TRBJ1-6 and V is TRBV4-1; D remains ambiguous. CDR1 and CDR2 from the germline V gene are MGHRA and YSYEKL. V gave up 3 bases and J gave up 11 bases, with 20 bases separating them. The CDR3 length is 16 residues. CDR3 protein: CASSQEHKNSNPPLHF. The CDR3 region has the DNA TGCGCCAGCAGCCAGGAACACAAGAATTCCAATCCACCCCTCCACTTT.

The sample holds many counts of this clonotype. The V gene is TRBV5-1, the J gene TRBJ2-1; 7 nucleotides match TRBD2. Germline V gene lookup returns CDR1 SGHRS and CDR2 YFSETQ. The CDR3 has 20 amino acids. V was pared by 4 bases and J by 6 bases, with 25 bases of the junction left unmatched. The CDR3 protein is CASSRSRVIRRTSDVNEQFF. In DNA form, the CDR3 reads TGCGCCAGCAGCCGCAGCCGGGTAATAAGGCGCACTAGCGACGTCAATGAGCAGTTCTTC.

This clonotype came up a few times. The J gene is TRBJ1-4, the V gene TRBV10-2, with no clear D. This CDR3 is built from 14 residues. Germline lookup yields CDR1 WSHSY and CDR2 SAAADI. V shed 6 bases and J shed 0 bases, with 8 bases lying between them. CDR3 nucleotide sequence: TGCGCCAGCAGCCCCCATGCAACTAATGAAAAACTGTTTTTT. Translated, it gives CASSPHATNEKLFF.

This clonotype was counted at least ten times. V usage is TRBV10-3 and J usage is TRBJ2-5; the D gene is possibly TRBD1 (5 bases). The CDR3 length is 12 residues. Germline loops: CDR1 ENHRY, CDR2 SYGVKD. The V gene lost 2 bases and the J gene lost 4 bases, with 5 bases spanning the gap. The CDR3 here is CAISERGETQYF. CDR3 nucleotide sequence: TGTGCCATCAGTGAGAGGGGAGAGACCCAGTACTTC.

This chain connects TRBV24-1 to TRBJ2-1, with D hard to call. CDR3 length: 14 residues. V dropped 8 bases and J dropped 2 bases, with 12 bases sitting between them. Per germline, CDR1 KGHDR and CDR2 SFDVKD. CDR3 coding DNA: TGTGCCACCAAAGCGCCCCCGACCTACAATGAGCAGTTCTTC. Translation gives CATKAPPTYNEQFF.

In this sample, this clonotype turned up a few times. The chain couples TRBV3-1 to TRBJ2-1, with 11 bases identical to TRBD2. The V segment lost 3 bases and the J segment 6 bases; nucleotides outside the gene matches: 4. The CDR3 runs 15 residues. Per the germline V gene, CDR1 is LGHDT and CDR2 is YNNKEL (reference sequence). CDR3 residues: CASSQSSGGVNEQFF. CDR3 in DNA: TGTGCCAGCAGCCAGAGTAGCGGGGGGGTCAATGAGCAGTTCTTC.